The present T cell receptor (beta chain) was sequenced within a study of cytomegalovirus exposure and HLA in healthy donors. Study at large: Researchers previously reported finding fewer than 120 million unique TCR beta sequences from 150 million to 200 million T cells.

Healthy people donating bone marrow made up the donors. This CDR3 contains 13 residues. Germline loops: CDR1 SGHAT, CDR2 FQNNGV. V lost 7 bases and J lost 10; bases outside the gene matches: 7. The study ran its PCR with 60 Vbeta and 13 Jbeta primers. Per the original data handling: Later work found approximately 87 million unique TCR beta chains, with 9.5 million to 11 million shared. Profiled with immunoSEQ multiplex PCR; TCRdb holds only in-frame clones, not every one. The D gene and trimming were derived from the DNA, and the V and J assignments and clone size from that table. The top ten clones hold about 2% of a sample with around 150,000 clones, 70% to 90% of them seen once.

The rearrangement joins TRBV11-2 to TRBJ1-6, with 7 bases fitting TRBD1. The receptor was isolated from a man between 18 and 35 years old in good health and CMV-seropositive. The sequenced sample consisted of PBMCs. DNA of the CDR3: TGTGCCAGCAAACAGGGGCAACGCTCACCCCTCCACTTT. Protein sequence: CASKQGQRSPLHF. Combining the CDR3 with reference TRBV11-2 and TRBJ1-6 gives the whole variable domain EAGVAQSPRYKIIEKRQSVAFWCNPISGHATLYWYQQILGQGPKLLIQFQNNGVVDDSQLPKDRFSAERLKGVDSTLKIQPAKLEDSAVYLCASKQGQRSPLHFGNGTRLTVT.